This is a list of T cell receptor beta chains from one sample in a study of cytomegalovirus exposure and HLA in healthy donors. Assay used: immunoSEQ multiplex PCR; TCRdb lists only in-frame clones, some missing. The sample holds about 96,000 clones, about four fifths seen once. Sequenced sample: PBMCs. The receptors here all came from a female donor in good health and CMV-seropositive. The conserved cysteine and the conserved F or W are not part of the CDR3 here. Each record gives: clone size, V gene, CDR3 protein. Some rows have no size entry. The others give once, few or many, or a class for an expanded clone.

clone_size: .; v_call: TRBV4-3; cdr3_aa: ASSQGAESTDTQY
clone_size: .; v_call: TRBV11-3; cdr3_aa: ASRTGGFGNTIY
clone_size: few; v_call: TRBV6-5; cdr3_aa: ASSQLTGGTVGYT
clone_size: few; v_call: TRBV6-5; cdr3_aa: ASSYSRGRGEAF
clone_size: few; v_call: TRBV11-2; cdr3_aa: ASSPLRVPETQY
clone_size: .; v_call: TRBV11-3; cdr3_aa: ASSSDKTDTQY
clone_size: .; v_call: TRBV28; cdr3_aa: ASSLPQGSNQPQH
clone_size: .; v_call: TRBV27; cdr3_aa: ASSPYPDTQY
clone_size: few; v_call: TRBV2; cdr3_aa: AQKWLGVTEAF
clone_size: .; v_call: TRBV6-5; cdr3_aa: ASSKSSGSYNEQF
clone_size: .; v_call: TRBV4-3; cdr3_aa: ASSQDTSRNEQF
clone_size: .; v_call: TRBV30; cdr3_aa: AWSMSVYEQY
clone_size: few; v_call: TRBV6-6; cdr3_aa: ASSYSRDSGNTIY
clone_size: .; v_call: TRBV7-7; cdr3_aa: ASSLDRGGYEQY
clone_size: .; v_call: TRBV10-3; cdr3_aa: AISEVPEYTEAF
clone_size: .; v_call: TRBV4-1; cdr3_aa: ASSPQGINEQY
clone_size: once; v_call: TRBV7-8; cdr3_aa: ASSWERGVQEQY
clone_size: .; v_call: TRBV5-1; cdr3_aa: ASSLGQGATEAF
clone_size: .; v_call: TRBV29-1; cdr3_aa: SVERQGGTEAF
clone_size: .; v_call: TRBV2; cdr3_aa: ASKRGSQPQH
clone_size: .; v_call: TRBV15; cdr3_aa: ATSRDLGTRIYEQY
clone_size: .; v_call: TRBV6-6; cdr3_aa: ASSYSGRADYEQY